These T cell receptor beta chains were read from a single sample in a study of T cell changes during pregnancy in multiple sclerosis. The assay was immunoSEQ multiplex PCR, and TCRdb's table has in-frame clones only and misses some. Here the sample spans some 37,000 clones, 88% being singletons. The specimen was CD4+ T cells from peripheral blood mononuclear cells, collected before pregnancy. Receptors originate from a female donor with multiple sclerosis, enrolled in a pregnancy study. Each CDR3 is given with its conserved first and last residue. Each record gives: D gene, V gene, J gene, clone size, CDR3 protein, CDR3 DNA. D genes are given only for firm matches. The size field is filled for only some rows; it gives once, few, many or a size class.

>-|TRBV27|TRBJ2-7|-
CASHKNTYEQYF
TGTGCCAGCCACAAGAATACCTACGAGCAGTACTTC
>TRBD1|TRBV6-5|TRBJ2-7|-
CASSYHQTGLGEQYF
TGTGCCAGCAGTTACCACCAGACAGGGTTGGGGGAGCAGTACTTC
>-|TRBV6-6|TRBJ2-2|once
CASSWDSYTGELFF
TGTGCCAGCAGTTGGGACTCGTACACCGGGGAGCTGTTTTTT
>TRBD2|TRBV5-1|TRBJ2-3|-
CASNQREATDTQYF
TGCGCCAGCAACCAGCGGGAGGCGACAGATACGCAGTATTTT
>TRBD2|TRBV4-2|TRBJ2-3|-
CASSLGSGSGEDTQYF
TGTGCCAGCAGCCTCGGTAGCGGGAGTGGGGAGGATACGCAGTATTTT
>TRBD1|TRBV28|TRBJ2-4|-
CAGSTGIGNIQYF
TGTGCCGGGTCGACAGGGATCGGAAACATTCAGTACTTC
>-|TRBV4-2|TRBJ1-3|-
CASSQEAFSGNTIYF
TGTGCCAGCAGCCAAGAGGCTTTCTCTGGAAACACCATATATTTT
>TRBD1|TRBV20-1|TRBJ2-7|-
CSARGGDRVSF
TGCAGTGCTAGAGGAGGGGACAGAGTTTCGTTC
>-|TRBV7-9|TRBJ1-1|few
CASSLGSGWSTEAFF
TGTGCCAGCAGCTTGGGGTCGGGGTGGTCCACTGAAGCTTTCTTT
>-|TRBV28|TRBJ1-4|-
CASRQQVYNEKLFF
TGTGCCAGCAGACAACAGGTCTATAATGAAAAACTGTTTTTT
>-|TRBV7-2|TRBJ1-5|-
CASSEVAQPQHF
TGTGCCAGCAGCGAGGTAGCTCAGCCCCAGCATTTT
>TRBD2|TRBV13|TRBJ2-1|-
CASRLAGSIYNEQFF
TGTGCCAGCAGACTAGCGGGTTCGATCTACAATGAGCAGTTCTTC
>-|TRBV30|TRBJ2-1|-
CAALAGYEQFF
TGTGCTGCCCTGGCAGGGTATGAGCAGTTCTTC
>TRBD2|TRBV30|TRBJ2-1|-
CAWSLGLAGGVEQFF
TGTGCCTGGAGTTTGGGGCTAGCGGGAGGGGTTGAGCAGTTCTTC
>TRBD2|TRBV5-5|TRBJ2-7|-
CASSNRDYTYEQYF
TGTGCCAGCAGCAACCGGGACTACACCTACGAGCAGTACTTC